The entry below describes one T cell receptor beta chain. Its antigen remains unknown. The length of the CDR3 is 16 residues. This specimen comes from a study of cytomegalovirus exposure and HLA in healthy donors. Points from the study as a whole: Analysis performed later found approximately 17,000 TCR beta sequences associated with HLA alleles at 0.05 false discovery rate.

With 60 Vbeta and 13 Jbeta primers, the PCR was carried out. Produced via immunoSEQ multiplex PCR; TCRdb's table is partial and in-frame only. The data contain about 90,000 clones, over 65% of them seen just once; the ten biggest clones take up 16%. The specimen was PBMCs. This TCR derives from a woman aged 18-29 years in good health and CMV-seropositive. The chain combines TRBV21-1 with TRBJ2-7; the tabulated D call, TRBD2, remains unverified against the DNA. TRBV21-1 is a pseudogene locus. In nucleotides, the CDR3 is TGTGCCAGCGAGGGTGACAGCGGAGGGCACACGAGCGGGCAGTACTTC. It codes for CASEGDSGGHTSGQYF.